This is a list of T cell receptor beta chains from one sample in a study of cytomegalovirus exposure and HLA in healthy donors. The table came from immunoSEQ multiplex PCR; TCRdb's copy has only in-frame clones and leaves some out. The sample shows about 74,000 clones, about 95% of them seen only once. Sequencing input: PBMCs. The receptors come from a woman younger than 35 in good health and CMV-seropositive. Each CDR3 is given with its conserved first and last residue. The order of the fields is CDR3 DNA, CDR3 protein, clone size, V gene, J gene, D gene. A D gene is named only where the DNA matches it firmly. Some rows have no size entry. The others give once, few or many, or a class for an expanded clone.

TGTGCCAGCACCCGGGGGGGGACGTACTCCTACGAGCAGTACTTC	CASTRGGTYSYEQYF	.	TRBV6-1	TRBJ2-7	TRBD2
TGTGCCAGCTGTTTGGGGGGAACTGGAAACACCATATATTTT	CASCLGGTGNTIYF	.	TRBV11-3	TRBJ1-3	.
TGTGCCTCGACAGAACAGACTGGCTACACCTTC	CASTEQTGYTF	.	TRBV30	TRBJ1-2	.
TGTGCCAGCAGCCCCCGGGGGGACACAGATACGCAGTATTTT	CASSPRGDTDTQYF	.	TRBV7-9	TRBJ2-3	TRBD2
TGTGCCAGCAGTCCCCGGACAGGGCCTTCTTACGAGCAGTACTTC	CASSPRTGPSYEQYF	once	TRBV25-1	TRBJ2-7	TRBD1
TGTGCCAGCAGCCTAGGACTAGCGGGGGGGAAGAACACCGGGGAGCTGTTTTTT	CASSLGLAGGKNTGELFF	.	TRBV28	TRBJ2-2	TRBD2
TGCGCCAGCAGTGGCGGGAGATTGGAAGAGACCCAGTACTTC	CASSGGRLEETQYF	.	TRBV5-1	TRBJ2-5	TRBD2
TGTGCCAGTAGCCCTACCACCGACAGTGACTCCTACGAGCAGTACTTC	CASSPTTDSDSYEQYF	.	TRBV19	TRBJ2-7	.
TGTGCCAGCAGTTACTCCGGACTAGCCGAGACCCAGTACTTC	CASSYSGLAETQYF	.	TRBV6-5	TRBJ2-5	TRBD2
TGTGCTAGTGGTTTAAGGGGGAAAGAGACCCAGTACTTC	CASGLRGKETQYF	.	TRBV12-5	TRBJ2-5	.
TGCAGCGTTCCGGGACTAGCGGGAATGTACAATGAGCAGTTCTTC	CSVPGLAGMYNEQFF	.	TRBV29-1	TRBJ2-1	TRBD2
TGTGCCACCAGCAGATCTCAATCTGCGGATACGCAGTATTTT	CATSRSQSADTQYF	.	TRBV15	TRBJ2-3	.
TGTGCCAGCGGGACTAGCGCCTACAATGAGCAGTTCTTC	CASGTSAYNEQFF	once	TRBV9	TRBJ2-1	TRBD2
TGTGCCAGCAGCTTATTTAGCCCCCAGCGGGGGCTAAAAGGGGCAGATACGCAGTATTTT	CASSLFSPQRGLKGADTQYF	.	TRBV11-3	TRBJ2-3	TRBD2
TGTGCCAGCAGGACCGGGACAGGTGGCTACGAGCAGTACTTC	CASRTGTGGYEQYF	.	TRBV2	TRBJ2-7	TRBD1
TGTGCCAGCAGCGCCGGGACAGGGAGGAGCTATGGCTACACCTTC	CASSAGTGRSYGYTF	.	TRBV5-6	TRBJ1-2	TRBD1
TGTGCCAGCAGTTACCGGGCGGGGGGGACAGATACGCAGTATTTT	CASSYRAGGTDTQYF	.	TRBV6-5	TRBJ2-3	TRBD2
TGTGCCAGCAGTCGACTAGCGGGAAGTGGTTACAATGAGCAGTTCTTC	CASSRLAGSGYNEQFF	.	TRBV7-9	TRBJ2-1	TRBD2
TGTGCCAGCAGCCCCAGACAGGTTAGCTCCTATAATTCACCCCTCCACTTT	CASSPRQVSSYNSPLHF	.	TRBV9	TRBJ1-6	.
TGTGCCAGCAGTGCCCGGACAGGGTCCTACGAGCAGTACTTC	CASSARTGSYEQYF	few	TRBV25-1	TRBJ2-7	TRBD1
TGTGCCAGCAGCTTAGAGAACAGAAAAGCTTTCTTT	CASSLENRKAFF	once	TRBV7-9	TRBJ1-1	.
TGTGCCAGTAGCCAAGGGACAGGATTCTCTGGAAACACCATATATTTT	CASSQGTGFSGNTIYF	.	TRBV19	TRBJ1-3	TRBD1
TGTGCCAGCCGGGGACAGTACTACGAGCAGTACTTC	CASRGQYYEQYF	.	TRBV2	TRBJ2-7	TRBD1
TGTGCCAGCAGCCAGACTTCCTACGAGCAGTACTTC	CASSQTSYEQYF	.	TRBV14	TRBJ2-7	.
TGTGCCAGCTCACCGCCCTTACTAGCGGGAGGAAGCACAGATACGCAGTATTTT	CASSPPLLAGGSTDTQYF	.	TRBV18	TRBJ2-3	TRBD2
TGTGCCAGCAGTGAGGGGCAGGGGTATGGCTACACCTTC	CASSEGQGYGYTF	.	TRBV2	TRBJ1-2	.
TGTGCCAGCGCCCCCTCCGGGACAGGGAATCAGCCCCAGCATTTT	CASAPSGTGNQPQHF	.	TRBV27	TRBJ1-5	TRBD1
TGTGCCATCAGTGAGGGGCGGGAGCGCACAGATACGCAGTATTTT	CAISEGRERTDTQYF	.	TRBV10-3	TRBJ2-3	TRBD2
TGCAGCGGTGGAACAGGGATGAACGAGCAGTACTTC	CSGGTGMNEQYF	.	TRBV29-1	TRBJ2-7	.
TGTGCCAGCAGTTACTCGCCTGGGGGGGTCTACAATGAGCAGTTCTTC	CASSYSPGGVYNEQFF	.	TRBV6-5	TRBJ2-1	TRBD2
TGCGCCAGCAGCCAAGACGACAGGGATCGACTCACCGGGGAGCTGTTTTTT	CASSQDDRDRLTGELFF	.	TRBV4-1	TRBJ2-2	TRBD1
TGCAGCGCCCGACAGGGGAAGGACTATGGCTACACCTTC	CSARQGKDYGYTF	few	TRBV29-1	TRBJ1-2	TRBD1
TGTGCCAGTAGTATAGGAGAGGCGTCGGAGACCCAGTACTTC	CASSIGEASETQYF	.	TRBV19	TRBJ2-5	.
TGTGCCAGCAGCTTATTAGCGGGGGTTACCACAGATACGCAGTATTTT	CASSLLAGVTTDTQYF	.	TRBV11-2	TRBJ2-3	TRBD2
TGTGCCAGCAGACTAGAGGGAGATTCACCCCTCCACTTT	CASRLEGDSPLHF	once	TRBV6-1	TRBJ1-6	.
TGCGCCAGCAGCTATTCATCAGGGGCTGGAAACACCATATATTTT	CASSYSSGAGNTIYF	.	TRBV4-1	TRBJ1-3	.
TGTGCCTGGAGCATACCGGGCGGGGAGCTGTTTTTT	CAWSIPGGELFF	.	TRBV30	TRBJ2-2	.
TGTGCCTGGGGAAGCACAGGGTACTATGGCTACACCTTC	CAWGSTGYYGYTF	.	TRBV30	TRBJ1-2	.
TGTGCCAGTAAAGGGGTAGCCGCTAGCACAGATACGCAGTATTTT	CASKGVAASTDTQYF	.	TRBV19	TRBJ2-3	.
TGTGCCAGCAGCTTCATCGGACAGTTTAATGAAAAACTGTTTTTT	CASSFIGQFNEKLFF	once	TRBV5-6	TRBJ1-4	.
TGTGCCAGCTCAACGGGGGGAAATCAGCCCCAGCATTTT	CASSTGGNQPQHF	.	TRBV18	TRBJ1-5	.
TGTGCCAGCAGTACCCCCGGGACAAAGCAGTACTTC	CASSTPGTKQYF	.	TRBV6-5	TRBJ2-7	.
TGTGCCAGCAGCTCAAGCGGGGCGAGCTCCTACGAGCAGTACTTC	CASSSSGASSYEQYF	once	TRBV7-2	TRBJ2-7	TRBD2
TGTGCCAGCTCTTCCGTGGTCGAGCGGGAACCCGATGAGCAGTTCTTC	CASSSVVEREPDEQFF	.	TRBV25-1	TRBJ2-1	TRBD2
TGTGCCAGCTCACCCCAGGGGGCGCGGGGTCAGCCCCAGCATTTT	CASSPQGARGQPQHF	.	TRBV18	TRBJ1-5	TRBD1
TGTGCCAGCAGCTTCCCCGCAGGGGCCCCCTACGAGCAGTACTTC	CASSFPAGAPYEQYF	.	TRBV11-2	TRBJ2-7	.
TGCGCCAGCAGTGGTAGTCCCTCCTATGGCTACACCTTC	CASSGSPSYGYTF	.	TRBV10-1	TRBJ1-2	.
TGCAGCGTACCCTTTGGGGAGTCGAACACCGGGGAGCTGTTTTTT	CSVPFGESNTGELFF	.	TRBV29-1	TRBJ2-2	.
TGTGCCAGTAGTATAGAGATCAGTTACGAGCAGTACTTC	CASSIEISYEQYF	.	TRBV19	TRBJ2-7	.
TGCAGCGTGGGGACAGACTCCTACAATGAGCAGTTCTTC	CSVGTDSYNEQFF	.	TRBV29-1	TRBJ2-1	TRBD1
TGTGCCAGCAGTGCTCCGGGACTAGCGGGACCCTTTCTCTACGAGCAGTACTTC	CASSAPGLAGPFLYEQYF	.	TRBV6-1	TRBJ2-7	TRBD2
TGTGCCAGCAGCGGAGGGACTAGGGTAGATACGCAGTATTTT	CASSGGTRVDTQYF	once	TRBV9	TRBJ2-3	TRBD2
TGTGCCAGCACCATGCCGTCCAGGGCTGATGGCTACACCTTC	CASTMPSRADGYTF	.	TRBV5-4	TRBJ1-2	.